The subject of this entry is one T cell receptor beta chain. The sample holds many counts of this clonotype. The antigen it binds to is not known. Base qualities are not provided; no much larger clone lies one nucleotide away. The sample comes from a study of early T cells in non-severe SARS-CoV-2 infection (dated by TCRdb to the early 2020s). About the full investigation: TCR sequencing used bulk RNA from unsorted whole blood, so alpha and beta chains could not be paired.

The method was 5' RACE. TCRdb shows the sequencer as NextSeq 500. Unique molecular identifiers were attached to individual cDNA molecules in the TCR library protocol so that sequencing error and PCR bias could be corrected. TCR alpha and beta chains were both sequenced, and the abundances of alpha and beta sequences in each sample were closely correlated with each other. In the source study's methods: Decombinator V4 was used to annotate the V gene, J gene and CDR3 of the TCR sequences. Expanded TCRs were defined as changing significantly between any two time points under a Poisson model with p below 0.0001. TCR abundances were normalised to the total number of TCRs sequenced per sample and expressed as counts per million. TRAV1-2 paired with TRAJ12, TRAJ20 or TRAJ33 defined MAIT TCRs, while TRAV10 paired with TRAJ18 defined iNKT TCRs. VDJdb, accessed 1 November 2021, was searched for CMV, EBV and SARS-CoV-2 annotated TCRs, excluding TCRs annotated for multiple antigens. The public reads were quality trimmed at Q25 with fastp and then assembled into clones with MiXCR by TCRdb, keeping productive beta chains. Every CDR3 protein is listed once, alongside the most common genes and DNA of its rows. TCRdb's processing, not the authors' own work, is the source of the V and J calls. The sample has about 40,000 distinct CDR3 sequences on record, 4.5% to 5% of them singletons. Of the sample, 4.5% to 6% falls within the top ten clones.

The CDR3 numbers 11 residues from cysteine through phenylalanine. Just the 33-base CDR3 DNA is kept, in frame starting at base 1. V and J lose 3 bases and 14 bases, and a span of 8 bases separates them. This was a case-control study nested in a cohort of healthcare workers in London, UK, who had nasopharyngeal swab PCR tests and blood samples taken every week. Healthcare workers were recruited between 23 and 31 March 2020, during the week of the UK lockdown, and were followed weekly for up to about 15 weeks. Study-wide findings and limitations: VDJdb matching was skewed toward anti-spike CD8 responses, so virus-specific expansions were likely underestimated and private and CD4 specificities were missed.

This TCR came from an adult who was a healthcare worker with PCR-confirmed SARS-CoV-2 infection or an uninfected control (not recorded which). The specimen was whole blood. Recombination connected TRBV12-3 or TRBV12-4 to TRBJ1-6, with no D gene named confidently. The CDR3 protein sequence reads: CASSLGFTLHF. In nucleotides, the sequence is TGTGCCAGCAGTTTGGGGTTTACCCTCCACTTT.